These 4 T cell receptor beta chains share one sample of origin, sequenced in a study of graft-versus-host responses after intestinal transplantation. Clones were sequenced by immunoSEQ multiplex PCR, and TCRdb holds only the in-frame ones, with some missing. The table includes about 21,000 clones, around three fifths detected once. The specimen comprised alloreactive CD4+ T cells from a mixed lymphocyte reaction culture, sampled before intestinal transplant. Sample subset: CFSE-low proliferating T cells sorted from roughly six-day pre-transplant mixed lymphocyte reaction (GvH or HvG direction). The receptors originated from a human patient who received an intestinal transplant.

This CDR3 is CASSLGPAGDYEQYF. CDR3 bases: TGTGCCAGCAGCTTAGGCCCAGCGGGAGACTACGAGCAGTACTTC. This sequence joins TRBV7-9 and TRBJ2-7; 8 bases line up with TRBD2. CDR1 SEHNR and CDR2 FQNEAQ come from the germline V gene (reference sequence). V trimming: 1 base; J trimming: 3 bases; junction bases outside the gene matches: 5. The CDR3 is made up of 15 amino acids. The variable domain in full, with the rest retrieved from reference TRBV7-9 and TRBJ2-7, is DTGVSQNPRHKITKRGQNVTFRCDPISEHNRLYWYRQTLGQGPEFLTYFQNEAQLEKSRLLSDRFSAERPKGSFSTLEIQRTEQGDSAMYLCASSLGPAGDYEQYFGPGTRLTVT.

This clone was observed a handful of times. This chain joins TRBV5-1 and TRBJ2-1, with 8 bases fitting TRBD1. Germline CDR1 is SGHRS and CDR2 is YFSETQ. The CDR3 spans 14 residues. V shed 4 bases and J 6 bases; nucleotides not matched to a gene: 6. The CDR3 reads CASSPDRESNEQFF. The CDR3 DNA sequence: TGCGCCAGCAGCCCGGACAGGGAAAGCAATGAGCAGTTCTTC. Full variable domain (rest looked up from reference TRBV5-1 and TRBJ2-1): KAGVTQTPRYLIKTRGQQVTLSCSPISGHRSVSWYQQTPGQGLQFLFEYFSETQRNKGNFPGRFSGRQFSNSRSEMNVSTLELGDSALYLCASSPDRESNEQFFGPGTRLTVL.

In DNA, the CDR3 is TGCAGCGTTGCCAAGTTCCGGGCAGGGGAAGCGGGAGAATCCTACAATGAGCAGTTCTTC. Amino acid sequence: CSVAKFRAGEAGESYNEQFF. This chain connects TRBV29-1 to TRBJ2-1; 8 bases fit TRBD2. V dropped 4 bases and J dropped 1; count of bases not matched to a gene: 21. Per germline, CDR1 SQVTM and CDR2 ANQGSEA. The CDR3 contains 20 residues.

The rearrangement joins TRBV4-1 to TRBJ1-3; D unresolved. Germline V gives CDR1 MGHRA, CDR2 YSYEKL. Trimming cost V 4 bases and J 6 bases, with 13 bases left between them. The CDR3 loop spans 14 amino acids. The CDR3 DNA follows: TGCGCCAGCAGCCCGAATTACAGCCTAAACACCATATATTTT. Residues: CASSPNYSLNTIYF.